This T cell receptor (beta chain) was identified in a study of lung T cells in sarcoidosis with Löfgren's syndrome (dated by TCRdb to between 2016 and 2019). About the study as a whole: Sarcoidosis was characterized as a granulomatous, predominantly pulmonary disease marked by accumulation of CD4+ T cells in bronchoalveolar lavage fluid. The repertoire analyses focused on Löfgren's syndrome patients. Paper-wide results and their limitations: In alphabeta pairing analysis, TRAV12-1 preferentially paired with TRBV2, and these paired TCRs showed CDR3 homology. Compared with control subjects, Lofgren's syndrome patients reportedly showed the greatest expansion in the V gene segments TRAV12-1 and TRBV2. TRAV12-1 and TRBV2 CDR3 motifs were reported to be shared among multiple Löfgren's syndrome patients, suggesting public CD4+ TCR repertoires. The study only suggested recognition of a sarcoidosis-associated antigen, and the antigen remained putative and unidentified.

Clipping removes 0 bases from V and 6 bases from J, with 8 as the unmatched junction base count. For CDR1 and CDR2, the germline V gene lists SGDLS and YYNGEE. From the cysteine through the valine, the CDR3 covers 15 amino acids. Only CDR3 DNA is held: 45 bases, read in frame from base 1. On this clonotype: Its antigen is still unknown. Per-base qualities were not stored, and no clone one base away is much larger.

TCRdb records Illumina MiSeq as the sequencer. TCRdb's own reprocessing of the public reads used fastp at Q25 and MiXCR and kept productive beta chains. Every entry covers one CDR3 protein and lists the most common genes and DNA from its rows. This sample comprises around 60,000 distinct CDR3 sequences, 21% of them detected only once. 2% to 2.5% of the sample rests with the top ten. Sequencing was carried out using CD4+ T cells from PBMCs. This chain is built from TRBV9 and TRBJ2-7, with 8 junctional bases fitting TRBD1. The TCR was taken from a human donor with sarcoidosis (Löfgren's syndrome or another form), or a control subject (not recorded which). The DNA is TGTGCCAGCAGCGTAGTCCCAGGGGGCGCGTCCGAGCAGTACGTC. Its coded protein is CASSVVPGGASEQYV.